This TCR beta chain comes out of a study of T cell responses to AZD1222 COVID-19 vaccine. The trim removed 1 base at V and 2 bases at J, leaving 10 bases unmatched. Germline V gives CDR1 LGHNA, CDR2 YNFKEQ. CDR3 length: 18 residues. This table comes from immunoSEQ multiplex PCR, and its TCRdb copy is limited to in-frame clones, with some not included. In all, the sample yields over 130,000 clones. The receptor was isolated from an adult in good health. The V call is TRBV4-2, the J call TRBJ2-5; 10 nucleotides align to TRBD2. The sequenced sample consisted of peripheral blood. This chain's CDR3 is CASSQVGLAGALQETQYF. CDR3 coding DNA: TGTGCCAGCAGCCAAGTAGGGCTAGCGGGGGCACTACAAGAGACCCAGTACTTC.